This TCR beta chain stems from a study of Ad26.COV2.S vaccination and SARS-CoV-2 variants. Whole-study findings and limits: Spike-specific TCR breadth was greater in vaccine than placebo recipients. Substantial breadth was reportedly displayed by spike-specific CD8+ and CD4+ T cell responses after vaccination. Vaccine and placebo groups showed comparable non-spike TCR breadth.

Treatment described: 15 to 20 received Ad26.COV2.S at low or high dose, single or two shots; about 5 received placebo; per-sample allocation not given. Following the first vaccine or placebo injection, samples were taken on day 63. This person who donated was an adult of 18-55 years in Boston. This clone was detected only a few times. Its antigen is not known. Clones were read by immunoSEQ multiplex PCR, and TCRdb kept only the in-frame ones, dropping some. The data hold around 300,000 clones, with roughly 90% observed a single time. Sequenced material: peripheral blood, taken in a trial of Ad26.COV2.S vaccine versus placebo. The sequence was obtained from a person aged 18-65 years who received the Ad26.COV2.S COVID-19 vaccine or a placebo.

The CDR3 spells CASSLTPTYEQYF. CDR3 coding DNA: TGTGCCAGCAGCTTGACACCTACCTACGAGCAGTACTTC. The rearrangement links TRBV7-8 to TRBJ2-7; D unclear. The CDR3 has 13 residues. In germline, CDR1 is SGHVS, CDR2 FQNEAQ. Trimming cost V 3 bases and J 2 bases, with 8 bases left between them.